A single sample gave rise to the 22 T cell receptor beta chains below, sequenced in a study of T cells after yellow fever vaccination. TCRdb re-called the 5' RACE reads with MiXCR, one entry per CDR3 protein. The sample yields tens of thousands of distinct CDR3 sequences, about 7.8% seen once. This material consisted of CD8+ T cells sorted from PBMCs, taken 15 days after the yellow fever booster vaccination. These receptor sequences come from a young man who received the YFV17D yellow fever vaccine.

Many counts were recorded for this clonotype. This chain connects TRBV7-3 to TRBJ2-1; D ambiguous. Trimming took off 1 base at V and 0 bases at J, with 7 bases between the two ends. Germline V gene sequence: CDR1 SGHTA, CDR2 FQGTGA. The CDR3 length is 15 residues. The CDR3 nucleotides are TGTGCCAGCAGCTTAATCGACTCCTCCTACAATGAGCAGTTCTTC. Amino acids: CASSLIDSSYNEQFF.

This clonotype occurred many times. The chain has TRBV29-1 and TRBJ2-2; TRBD1 or TRBD2 may be the D gene (5 bases each). CDR3 length equals 16 residues. The V gene lost 3 bases and the J gene lost 1 base, with 15 bases spanning the gap. Germline V gives CDR1 SQVTM, CDR2 ANQGSEA. CDR3 in amino acids: CSVEGVGGVNTGELFF. The DNA of the CDR3 is TGCAGCGTTGAGGGTGTTGGGGGAGTGAACACCGGGGAGCTGTTTTTT.

This clonotype has a count of ten or more. Here the CDR3 DNA reads TGTGCCAGCAGCCAAGAGGAACTTAGCACAGATACGCAGTATTTT. It codes for CASSQEELSTDTQYF. The chain has TRBV14 and TRBJ2-3, with no clear D. The germline V gene has CDR1 SGHDN and CDR2 FVKESK. This CDR3 has 15 amino acids. The ends were cut back, 0 bases at V and 0 bases at J, with 7 bases in the middle.

There are many counts of this clonotype. V gene TRBV7-9 combines with J gene TRBJ1-3; the D is unclear. The CDR3 consists of 14 residues. Germline V lookup: CDR1 SEHNR, CDR2 FQNEAQ (reference sequence). V was cut by 1 base and J by 8 bases, with 12 bases left in between. This CDR3 reads CASSLGAAEDTIYF. The CDR3 coding sequence is TGTGCCAGCAGCTTAGGAGCCGCCGAAGACACCATATATTTT.

The table lists this clonotype with many counts. The V and J genes are TRBV4-1 and TRBJ2-7; 9 bases are shared with TRBD1. Germline V gene lookup returns CDR1 MGHRA and CDR2 YSYEKL. The V segment lost 5 bases and the J segment 7 bases; nucleotides outside the gene matches: 12. CDR3 length: 15 residues. CDR3 amino acids: CASSEAGTGLREQYF. CDR3 in DNA: TGCGCCAGCAGCGAAGCCGGGACAGGGCTTAGGGAGCAGTACTTC.

At least ten counts were recorded for this clonotype. V usage is TRBV4-3 and J usage is TRBJ2-7; D is perhaps TRBD2 (6 bases). CDR3 length equals 15 residues. Germline V gene sequence: CDR1 LGHNA, CDR2 YSLEER. V dropped 4 bases and J dropped 1 base, with 14 bases sitting between them. CDR3 region: CASSRTLEGSYEQYF. The DNA for the CDR3 is TGCGCCAGCAGCCGCACCTTGGAGGGGTCCTACGAGCAGTACTTC.

This clonotype was recorded many times. The rearrangement uses TRBV27 and TRBJ2-3; D gene unclear. The CDR3 is 15 residues long. Looked up from germline, CDR1 is MNHEY and CDR2 is SMNVEV (reference sequence). Between the trimmed V and J ends, which lost 5 bases and 0 bases, there was a span of 12 bases. CDR3 nucleotides: TGTGCCAGCAGTCCCACCCAGACTAGCACAGATACGCAGTATTTT. Amino acids: CASSPTQTSTDTQYF.

The table lists this clonotype with a few counts. The chain has TRBV12-3 or TRBV12-4 and TRBJ2-1; D gene unclear. With 0 bases removed from V and 2 bases from J, the gap between germline ends came to 14 bases. There are 17 residues in the CDR3. In DNA, the CDR3 is TGTGCCAGCAGTTTAGCGATTGGGTCCGAAACCTACAATGAGCAGTTCTTC. Translated: CASSLAIGSETYNEQFF.

As for this clonotype: A much larger clone lies a single base off, so this may be a read error. CDR3 in amino acids: CASRVFDNQPQHF. CDR3 bases: TGTGCCAGCCGCGTTTTTGATAATCAGCCCCAGCATTTT. The gene calls are TRBV5-5 and TRBJ1-5, with D unresolved. The germline V and J ends were trimmed by 7 bases and 4 bases, with 12 bases remaining between them. Germline CDR1 is SGHKS and CDR2 is YYEKEE (reference sequence). The length of the CDR3 is 13 residues.

As concerns this clonotype: Just one base apart from a much larger clone, this may be a read error. The chain joins TRBV6-6 to TRBJ2-2; D is unclear. Trimming removed 0 bases at V and 8 bases at J, with 7 bases between. The V gene's germline CDR1 is MNHNY and CDR2 SVGAGI (reference sequence). This CDR3 has 13 residues. CDR3 nucleotide sequence: TGTGCCAGCAGTTACTCGACTCATGGGGAGCTGTTTTTT. Its translation is CASSYSTHGELFF.

Notes on this clonotype: A clone one base away is much larger, so this may be a read error. This chain connects TRBV12-3 or TRBV12-4 to TRBJ2-1; D gene ambiguous. The ends were cut back, 8 bases at V and 1 base at J, with 12 bases in the middle. This CDR3 is 14 amino acids long. In DNA form, the CDR3 reads TGTGCCAGCGGGTACAAAAGGTCCTACAATGAGCAGTTCTTC. It yields the protein CASGYKRSYNEQFF.

This clonotype was found many times. CDR3 coding DNA: TGTGCCAGCAGCCCGTGGGCTGGAGAGACCCAGTACTTC. Residues: CASSPWAGETQYF. The V call is TRBV7-2, the J call TRBJ2-5; D remains unclear. The CDR3 sequence is 13 residues long. The V gene's germline CDR1 is SGHTA and CDR2 FQGNSA. V lost 5 bases, J lost 4 bases, and 11 bases lay in between.

This clonotype has at least ten counts. This sequence joins TRBV29-1 and TRBJ2-7; D not resolved. The CDR3 is made up of 11 amino acids. The V gene lost 3 bases and the J gene lost 5 bases, with 8 bases spanning the gap. CDR1 and CDR2 from the germline V gene are SQVTM and ANQGSEA. The CDR3 nucleotides read TGCAGCGTTGAGGGTCGTCACGAGCAGTACTTC. This translates into CSVEGRHEQYF.

This clonotype occurred many times. The V gene is TRBV18, the J gene TRBJ2-7, with 7 bases aligning to TRBD2. This CDR3 spans 14 amino acids. Germline assignment: CDR1 KGHSH and CDR2 LQKENI. With 2 bases clipped from V and 7 bases from J, the junction kept 8 bases outside the gene matches. The CDR3 protein is CASSPGTGRGEQYF. Written as DNA, the CDR3 is TGTGCCAGCTCACCAGGAACGGGGAGGGGAGAGCAGTACTTC.

At least ten counts were recorded for this clonotype. V gene TRBV12-3 or TRBV12-4 combines with J gene TRBJ2-7; the D gene is possibly TRBD1 (6 bases). CDR3 size: 15 residues. Trimming pared 6 bases from V and 4 bases from J, leaving 19 bases between. CDR3 nucleotides: TGTGCCAGCAGCCCCGGGACCGAGGGGGTATACGAGCAGTACTTC. Its translation is CASSPGTEGVYEQYF.

This clonotype was observed many times. The chain uses TRBV18 and TRBJ2-1; D possibly uses TRBD1 or TRBD2 (5 bases each). The V end was cut by 2 bases, the J end by 8 bases, with 13 bases between. The CDR3 extends over 14 amino acids. Germline CDR1 is KGHSH and CDR2 is LQKENI. Here the CDR3 reads CASSPTGTGYEQFF. CDR3 sequence (DNA): TGTGCCAGCTCACCAACCGGGACCGGCTATGAGCAGTTCTTC.

The sample holds many counts of this clonotype. The V and J genes are TRBV6-5 and TRBJ2-1, with D unclear. Germline V lookup: CDR1 MNHEY, CDR2 SVGAGI. V was cut by 5 bases and J by 4 bases, with 15 bases left in between. The CDR3 is 15 residues long. This CDR3 is CASSSSGGRYNEQFF. DNA of the CDR3: TGTGCCAGCAGTAGCTCCGGTGGACGATACAATGAGCAGTTCTTC.

On this clonotype: A much larger clonotype is one base distant, so this may be a read error. V is TRBV5-1 and J is TRBJ1-2; D unclear. Looked up from germline, CDR1 is SGHRS and CDR2 is YFSETQ. This CDR3 is 15 amino acids long. CDR3 DNA sequence: TGCGCCAGCACCGACTACGACCCCGGGAGCAAGGGCTTCACCTTC. Translating gives CASTDYDPGSKGFTF.

This clonotype was observed at least ten times. The chain carries TRBV7-9 and TRBJ2-1; 8 bases map to TRBD1. Per germline, CDR1 SEHNR and CDR2 FQNEAQ (reference sequence). The V and J ends lost 5 bases and 7 bases, in that order; junction bases with no gene match: 4. The CDR3 covers 13 residues. This CDR3 is CASSRTGPNEQFF. The CDR3 coding sequence is TGTGCCAGCAGCCGGACAGGGCCAAATGAGCAGTTCTTC.

The sample holds many counts of this clonotype. V usage is TRBV20-1 and J usage is TRBJ2-7, with D perhaps TRBD2 (6 bases). Germline CDR1 reads DFQATT; CDR2 reads SNEGSKA (reference sequence). The CDR3 spans 13 residues. Between the trimmed V and J ends, which lost 6 bases and 3 bases, there was a span of 15 bases. The CDR3 sequence is CSAPTRDFYEQYF. The CDR3 nucleotides are TGCAGTGCCCCGACTAGGGATTTCTACGAGCAGTACTTC.

This clonotype appeared many times. V is TRBV14 and J is TRBJ2-1; possible D gene TRBD1, 5 bases. Trimming left V 0 bases short and J 8 bases short, with 14 bases between. CDR1 and CDR2 (germline): SGHDN, FVKESK. The CDR3 is 15 residues long. Here the CDR3 DNA reads TGTGCCAGCAGCCAAGAGCGGACCCTACAGGATGAGCAGTTCTTC. It translates to CASSQERTLQDEQFF.

This clonotype was observed at least ten times. The gene calls are TRBV27 and TRBJ1-1; 9 nucleotides match TRBD1. This CDR3 contains 15 residues. V trimming: 5 bases; J trimming: 3 bases; junction bases outside the gene matches: 7. Germline V lookup: CDR1 MNHEY, CDR2 SMNVEV (reference sequence). The CDR3 DNA sequence: TGTGCCAGCAGTAAAACAGGGGGCTTGGACACTGAAGCTTTCTTT. Translating it yields CASSKTGGLDTEAFF.